This entry describes one T cell receptor beta chain. Its antigen remains unknown. Clones were read by immunoSEQ multiplex PCR, and TCRdb kept only the in-frame ones, dropping some. The sample lists around 50,000 clones, around 80% occurring once. The data were taken from a study of memory B cells and T cells in multiple sclerosis. Separate sequencing covered autoproliferating (CFSE-dim) and non-proliferating (CFSE-high) T cells from stimulus-free culture. Cultures began with roughly 5x10^7 CFSE-labeled PBMCs, unstimulated for roughly seven days, with replicate wells pooled. Without exogenous stimuli, around 0.5 uM CFSE-labeled PBMCs were cultured serum-free. The sample was PBMCs from blood kept in culture. The receptor was isolated from a human donor with multiple sclerosis.

In DNA, the CDR3 is TGTGCCAGCAGTGAAGGCAGGGCTAGCAATCAGCCCCAGCATTTT. It specifies CASSEGRASNQPQHF. The V and J genes are TRBV6-1 and TRBJ1-5, with D tentatively TRBD1 (5 bases). Per the germline V gene, CDR1 is MNHNS and CDR2 is SASEGT. This CDR3 has 15 amino acids. V lost 1 base to trimming and J lost 0 bases, with 7 bases between them.